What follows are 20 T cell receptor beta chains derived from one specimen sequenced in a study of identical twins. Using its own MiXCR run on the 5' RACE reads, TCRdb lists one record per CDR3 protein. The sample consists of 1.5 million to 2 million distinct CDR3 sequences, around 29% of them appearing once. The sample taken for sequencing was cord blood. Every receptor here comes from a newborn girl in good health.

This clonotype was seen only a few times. The CDR3, as DNA: TGTGCCAGCAGTTACACTAAGGGACTAGCGAAAGATACGCAGTATTTT. This encodes CASSYTKGLAKDTQYF. The chain carries TRBV6-6 and TRBJ2-3; TRBD2 matches at 10 bases. V was pared by 2 bases and J by 5 bases, with 7 bases of the junction left unmatched. This CDR3 is built from 16 residues. Germline CDR1 and CDR2: MNHNY and SVGAGI (reference sequence).

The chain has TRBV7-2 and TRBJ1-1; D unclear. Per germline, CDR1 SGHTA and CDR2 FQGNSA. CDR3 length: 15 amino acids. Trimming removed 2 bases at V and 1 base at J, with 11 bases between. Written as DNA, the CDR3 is TGTGCCAGCAGCTTAACTCGGAGGACGAACACTGAAGCTTTCTTT. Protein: CASSLTRRTNTEAFF.

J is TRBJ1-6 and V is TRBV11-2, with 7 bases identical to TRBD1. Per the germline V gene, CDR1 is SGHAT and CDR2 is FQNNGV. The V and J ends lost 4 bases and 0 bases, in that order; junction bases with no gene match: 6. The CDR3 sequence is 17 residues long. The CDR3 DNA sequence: TGTGCCAGCAGCTCCCTACAGGGGAGCTCCTATAATTCACCCCTCCACTTT. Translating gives CASSSLQGSSYNSPLHF.

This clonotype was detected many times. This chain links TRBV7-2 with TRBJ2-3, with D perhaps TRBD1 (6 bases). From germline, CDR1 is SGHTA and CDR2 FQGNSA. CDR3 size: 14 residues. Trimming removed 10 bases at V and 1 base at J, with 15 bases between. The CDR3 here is CATNPDRRTDTQYF. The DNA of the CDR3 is TGTGCCACCAACCCGGACAGACGCACAGATACGCAGTATTTT. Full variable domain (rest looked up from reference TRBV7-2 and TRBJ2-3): GAGVSQSPSNKVTEKGKDVELRCDPISGHTALYWYRQSLGQGLEFLIYFQGNSAPDKSGLPSDRFSAERTGGSVSTLTIQRTQQEDSAVYLCATNPDRRTDTQYFGPGTRLTVL.

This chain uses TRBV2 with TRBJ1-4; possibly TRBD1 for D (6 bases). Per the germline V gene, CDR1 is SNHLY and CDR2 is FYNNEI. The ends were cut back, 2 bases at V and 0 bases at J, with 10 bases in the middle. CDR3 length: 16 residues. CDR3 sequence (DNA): TGTGCCAGCAGTGAAATGGACAGCCCAACTAATGAAAAACTGTTTTTT. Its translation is CASSEMDSPTNEKLFF.

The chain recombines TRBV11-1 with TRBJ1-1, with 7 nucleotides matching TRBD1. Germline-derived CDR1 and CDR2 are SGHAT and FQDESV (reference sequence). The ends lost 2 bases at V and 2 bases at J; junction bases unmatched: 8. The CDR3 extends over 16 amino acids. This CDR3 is CASSLIPDRINTEAFF. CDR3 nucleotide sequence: TGTGCCAGCAGCTTAATCCCGGACAGGATTAACACTGAAGCTTTCTTT.

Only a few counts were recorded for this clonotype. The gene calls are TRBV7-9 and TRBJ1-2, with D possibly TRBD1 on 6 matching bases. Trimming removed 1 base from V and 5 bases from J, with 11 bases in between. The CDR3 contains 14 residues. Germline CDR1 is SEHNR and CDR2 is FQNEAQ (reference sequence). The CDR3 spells CASSLGWTAYGYTF. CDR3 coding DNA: TGTGCCAGCAGCTTAGGTTGGACAGCTTATGGCTACACCTTC. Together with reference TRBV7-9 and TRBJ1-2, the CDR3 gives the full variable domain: DTGVSQNPRHKITKRGQNVTFRCDPISEHNRLYWYRQTLGQGPEFLTYFQNEAQLEKSRLLSDRFSAERPKGSFSTLEIQRTEQGDSAMYLCASSLGWTAYGYTFGSGTRLTVV.

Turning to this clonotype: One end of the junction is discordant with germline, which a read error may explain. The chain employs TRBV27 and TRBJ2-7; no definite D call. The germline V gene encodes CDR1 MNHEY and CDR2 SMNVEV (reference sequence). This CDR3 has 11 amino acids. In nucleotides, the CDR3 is TGTGCCAGCCGAACCTCCTACGAGCACTACTTC. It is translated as CASRTSYEHYF.

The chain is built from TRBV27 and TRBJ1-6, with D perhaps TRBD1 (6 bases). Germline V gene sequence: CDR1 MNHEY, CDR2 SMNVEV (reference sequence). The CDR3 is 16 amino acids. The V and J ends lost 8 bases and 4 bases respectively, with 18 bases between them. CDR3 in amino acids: CASGSLGGGYNSPLHF. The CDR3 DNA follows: TGTGCCAGCGGTTCGTTAGGGGGGGGATATAATTCACCCCTCCACTTT.

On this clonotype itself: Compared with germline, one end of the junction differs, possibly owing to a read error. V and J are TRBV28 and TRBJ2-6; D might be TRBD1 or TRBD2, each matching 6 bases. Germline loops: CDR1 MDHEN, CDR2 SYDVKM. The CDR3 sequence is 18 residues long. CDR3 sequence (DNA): TGTGCCAGTAGTTTTCAGGGGAGGAGGTGGGCTGGGGCCAACGTCCTGACTTTC. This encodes CASSFQGRRWAGANVLTF.

The CDR3 is CRAGRVSYEQYF. The CDR3 DNA follows: TGCAGAGCTGGCAGGGTCTCGTACGAGCAGTACTTC. V and J are TRBV29-1 and TRBJ2-5; D is possibly TRBD1 (5 bases). The DNA end lines up better with TRBJ2-7; the J call may be wrong. CDR1 is SQVTM and CDR2 is ANQGSEA in the germline V gene. The length of the CDR3 is 12 residues.

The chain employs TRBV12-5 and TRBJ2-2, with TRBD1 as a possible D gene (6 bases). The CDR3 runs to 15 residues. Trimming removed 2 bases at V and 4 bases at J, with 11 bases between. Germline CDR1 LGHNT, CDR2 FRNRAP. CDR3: CASGLLGAGTGELFF. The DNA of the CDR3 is TGTGCTAGTGGTTTGTTGGGGGCCGGCACCGGGGAGCTGTTTTTT.

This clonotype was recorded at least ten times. Written as DNA, the CDR3 is TGTGCCAGCAGCCCAACTTTGGACAGTTCCATCTACAATGAGCAGTTCTTC. Translated, it gives CASSPTLDSSIYNEQFF. The chain couples TRBV12-3 or TRBV12-4 to TRBJ2-1; D may be TRBD1 (6 bases). V was shortened by 6 bases and J by 3 bases, with 21 bases between the two germline ends. The CDR3 is 17 residues long.

CDR3 DNA: TGTGCCAGCAGGACTAGCGGGAAAAGGTACAATGAGCAGTACTTC. Protein sequence: CASRTSGKRYNEQYF. The rearrangement uses TRBV28 and TRBJ2-5; the match to TRBD2 covers 11 bases. Per the germline V gene, CDR1 is MDHEN and CDR2 is SYDVKM. J gave up 11 bases and V 6 bases, and 14 bases lay outside the gene matches. The CDR3 runs 15 residues. Variable domain in full (rest from reference TRBV28 and TRBJ2-5): DVKVTQSSRYLVKRTGEKVFLECVQDMDHENMFWYRQDPGLGLRLIYFSYDVKMKEKGDIPEGYSVSREKKERFSLILESASTNQTSMYLCASRTSGKRYNEQYFGPGTRLLVL.

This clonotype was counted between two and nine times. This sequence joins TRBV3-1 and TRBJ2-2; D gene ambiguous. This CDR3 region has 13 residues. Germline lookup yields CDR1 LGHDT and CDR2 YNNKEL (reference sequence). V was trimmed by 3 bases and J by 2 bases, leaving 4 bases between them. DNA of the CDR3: TGTGCCAGCAGCCAGCACAACACCGGGGAGCTGTTTTTT. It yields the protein CASSQHNTGELFF. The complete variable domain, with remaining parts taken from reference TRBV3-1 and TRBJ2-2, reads DTAVSQTPKYLVTQMGNDKSIKCEQNLGHDTMYWYKQDSKKFLKIMFSYNNKELIINETVPNRFSPKSPDKAHLNLHINSLELGDSAVYFCASSQHNTGELFFGEGSRLTVL.

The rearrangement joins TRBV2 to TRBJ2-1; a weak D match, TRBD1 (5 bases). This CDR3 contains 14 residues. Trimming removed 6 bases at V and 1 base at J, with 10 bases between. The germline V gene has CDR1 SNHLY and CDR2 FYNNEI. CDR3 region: CASRGPGSYNEQFF. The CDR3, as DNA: TGTGCCAGCAGGGGGCCCGGGTCCTACAATGAGCAGTTCTTC.

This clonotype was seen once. CDR3 protein: CASSQGTSSPLHF. The DNA of the CDR3 is TGTGCCAGCAGCCAGGGGACGAGTTCACCCCTCCACTTT. V is TRBV3-1 and J is TRBJ1-6; the D gene is possibly TRBD1 (5 bases). The germline V gene encodes CDR1 LGHDT and CDR2 YNNKEL (reference sequence). The CDR3 extends over 13 amino acids. V shed 3 bases and J shed 9 bases, with 9 bases lying between them.

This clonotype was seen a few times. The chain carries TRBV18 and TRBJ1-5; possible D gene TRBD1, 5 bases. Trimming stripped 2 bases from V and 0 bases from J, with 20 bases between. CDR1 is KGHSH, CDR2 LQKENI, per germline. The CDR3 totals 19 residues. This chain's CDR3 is CASSPTNSLQGGSNQPQHF. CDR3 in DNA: TGTGCCAGCTCACCAACTAATTCGCTCCAGGGAGGTAGCAATCAGCCCCAGCATTTT.

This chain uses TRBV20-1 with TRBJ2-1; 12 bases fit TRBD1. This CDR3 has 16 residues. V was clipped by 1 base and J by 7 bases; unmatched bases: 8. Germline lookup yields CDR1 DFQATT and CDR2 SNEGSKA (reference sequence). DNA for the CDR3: TGCAGTGCTAGAGCCCCGGGACAGGGGGCATTTAATGAGCAGTTCTTC. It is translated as CSARAPGQGAFNEQFF.

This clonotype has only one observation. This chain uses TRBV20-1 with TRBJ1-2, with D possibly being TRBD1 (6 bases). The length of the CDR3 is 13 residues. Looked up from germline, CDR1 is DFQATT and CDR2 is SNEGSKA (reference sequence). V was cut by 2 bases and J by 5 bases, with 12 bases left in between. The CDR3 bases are TGCAGTGCTAGACCCGGACAGCAGTATGGCTACACCTTC. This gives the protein CSARPGQQYGYTF.